This T cell receptor beta chain was recovered during a study of PD-L1 blockade in urothelial cancer. Documented time point: pretreatment peripheral blood. Germline trimming cut 6 bases from V and 4 bases from J; bases unmatched to any gene: 7. This CDR3 spans 15 amino acids. CDR1 and CDR2 (germline): MNHEY, SVGAGI. Measured with immunoSEQ multiplex PCR; TCRdb has only the in-frame clones, and not every one. The sample includes around 57,000 clones, about 81% of them seen just once. The sequencing used PBMCs, collected around atezolizumab (anti-PD-L1) treatment. The receptor was derived from a man aged 65 to 85 with urothelial cancer. The genes are TRBV6-5 and TRBJ2-2; 8 bases map to TRBD1. As DNA, the CDR3 is TGTGCCAGCAGCCCGGGACAGGTGGGCACCGGGGAGCTGTTTTTT. This codes for CASSPGQVGTGELFF.